This T cell receptor (beta chain) was observed in a study of shared clonotypes between healthy human individuals (dated by TCRdb to the early 2020s). For the study in its entirety: The cohort comprised two women and a few men aged 18 to 49 years. To increase sequencing depth and limit assay-specific biases, different laboratories used diverse techniques to prepare libraries and sequence TCR repertoires. To estimate repertoire size and how much clonotypes are shared between individuals, the study performed deep sequencing of blood TCR repertoires from a handful of healthy adults. Leukapheresis yielded between about 0.94 and 9.5 billion PBMCs per donor. Per donor, three plates each were used for CD4 naive and CD4 memory, two for CD8 naive, and one for CD8 memory.

Measured from the cysteine to the phenylalanine, the CDR3 is 16 residues long. The sequence is cut down to CDR3 DNA, 48 bases in frame from base 1. Compared with germline, V lacks 2 bases and J lacks 5 bases; bases without a gene match: 11. The germline V gene (reference sequence) specifies SEHNR as CDR1 and FQNEAQ as CDR2. General conclusions and limits of the study: Based on pairwise subsampling, the degree of clonotype sharing among donors was expected to be affected by sequencing depth. Higher generation probabilities were observed for clonotypes shared by all four sorted-subset donors than for non-shared clonotypes. About 5% of naive CD4, 3.5% of naive CD8, roughly 2.5% of memory CD4, and approximately 0.39% of memory CD8 clonotypes were shared across several donors. Incomplete sequencing was indicated by rarefaction of sorted-subset datasets, despite the large sequencing depth. The small number of donors limited the genetic and exposure-history diversity represented. Only blood was sampled, and tissue TCR repertoires likely differ from those in blood. Larger estimated clonotype richness was generally found for naive subsets than for memory subsets.

Comment on this clone: The antigen this receptor binds is unknown. No base quality information exists; no much larger clone differs at one position.

For the CD8 naive samples, CD45RO-negative cells were positively selected for CCR7, yielding a CD45RA+CCR7+ population from which TemRA cells were excluded. Healthy HIV-negative adults with no recently reported acute infections or vaccinations were included as donors. Every donor was a Caucasian adult residing in Nashville, Tennessee, USA. Blood was obtained by leukapheresis, after which PBMCs were separated by Ficoll-Histopaque density gradient centrifugation and cryopreserved in liquid nitrogen vapor phase. Analytical flow cytometry was used to check the purity and quantity of each magnetically sorted T cell population. Genomic DNA was isolated from every sorted fraction and measured by UV absorbance on a Nanodrop 2000c. Using the deep immunoSEQ assay, TCR CDR3 regions were amplified from genomic DNA by multiplex PCR. Extracted genomic DNA from each cell subset was spread evenly across all wells of several immunoSEQ 96-well plates, with each plate serving as a replicate. Each replicate PCR for sorted subsets received around 200 ng genomic DNA, equal to tens of thousands of T cell genomes. The purified libraries were quantified using a Qubit 3.0 fluorometer, sized with a Bioanalyzer 2100, and then quantified again using the KAPA Library Quantification kit. Each immunoSEQ 96-well plate was sequenced on its own single-read 150-cycle Illumina NextSeq 550 flow cell. In the paper's pipeline: Because only junctional sequences without quality scores were contained in the immunoSEQ output, filtering matching that applied to full-length reads could not be performed. To assign V/J genes and CDR3, sequences were annotated using PyIR, a Python wrapper for IgBLAST v1.9, with IMGT germline references. Any read was removed if the V/J assignment was weak (E-value above 1e-6), the CDR3 was missing, or the read contained stop codons, out-of-frame junctions, or ambiguous translated residues. V3J clonotypes were defined as sequences sharing the same inferred V gene, J gene, and CDR3 amino acid sequence. Percentage overlap between repertoires was calculated by dividing the number of shared unique clonotypes by the size of the smaller repertoire. Repertoire richness was assessed with RTK rarefaction, the Chao1 estimator, and Recon v2.1 estimates of unobserved clonotypes. For all TCRbeta clonotypes obtained by the gDNA method from a handful of donors, generation probabilities were computed with OLGA. Here the immuneACCESS table is served through TCRdb, limited to in-frame sequences with V and J called. Missing clones are a known gap in these copies; in checked studies unresolved V genes cover under half, and the rest lacks a known reason. V, J and clone size are taken as reported in that table, and D and trimming were inferred from the DNA itself. In this sample the table shows about 2,200,000 clones, approximately 94% of which occur a single time. In total, the top ten clones hold under 2% of the sample.

The TCR comes from a man younger than 30 in good health. Some clones in this sample may be carry-over from other donors' samples. The sequence links TRBV7-9 to TRBJ2-7; 8 bases in the middle match TRBD1. The sequencing sample was made of naive CD8+ T cells from PBMCs. Per the publication, the cell subset or site label means: CD45RA+CCR7+. The sequenced DNA is TGTGCCAGCAGCTTATCACTCCGGCAGGGGGCGAACGAGCAGTACTTC. It codes for CASSLSLRQGANEQYF.